This entry features one T cell receptor beta chain sequence. CDR1 is KGHSH, CDR2 LQKENI, per germline. V was shortened by 1 base and J by 1 base, with 10 bases between the two germline ends. The CDR3 runs 15 residues. The assay was immunoSEQ multiplex PCR, and TCRdb's table has in-frame clones only and misses some. The sample includes 250,000 or so clones, 75% to 90% of them seen just once. The data were taken from a study of blood T cell repertoires in COVID-19. This TCR came from a woman aged 40-49 years who had recovered from COVID-19. Material: peripheral blood. The chain links TRBV18 to TRBJ1-1; weak D call: TRBD1 (5 bases). CDR3 amino acids: CASSPRQGENTEAFF. CDR3 coding DNA: TGTGCCAGCTCACCACGTCAGGGTGAGAACACTGAAGCTTTCTTT.